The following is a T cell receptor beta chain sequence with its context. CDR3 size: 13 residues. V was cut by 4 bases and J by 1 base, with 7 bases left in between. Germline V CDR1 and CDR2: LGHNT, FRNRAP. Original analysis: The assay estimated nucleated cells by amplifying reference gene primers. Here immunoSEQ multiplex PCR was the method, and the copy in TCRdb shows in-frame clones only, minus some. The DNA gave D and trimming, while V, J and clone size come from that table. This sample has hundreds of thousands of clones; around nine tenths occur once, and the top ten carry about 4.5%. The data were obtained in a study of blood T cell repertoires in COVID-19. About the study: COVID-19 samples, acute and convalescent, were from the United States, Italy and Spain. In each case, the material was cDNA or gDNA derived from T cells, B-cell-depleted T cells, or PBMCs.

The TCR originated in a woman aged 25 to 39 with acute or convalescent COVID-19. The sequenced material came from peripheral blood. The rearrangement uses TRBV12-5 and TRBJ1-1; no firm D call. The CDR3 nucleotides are TGTGCTAGTGGTTCCGAGGGGAACACTGAAGCTTTCTTT. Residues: CASGSEGNTEAFF.